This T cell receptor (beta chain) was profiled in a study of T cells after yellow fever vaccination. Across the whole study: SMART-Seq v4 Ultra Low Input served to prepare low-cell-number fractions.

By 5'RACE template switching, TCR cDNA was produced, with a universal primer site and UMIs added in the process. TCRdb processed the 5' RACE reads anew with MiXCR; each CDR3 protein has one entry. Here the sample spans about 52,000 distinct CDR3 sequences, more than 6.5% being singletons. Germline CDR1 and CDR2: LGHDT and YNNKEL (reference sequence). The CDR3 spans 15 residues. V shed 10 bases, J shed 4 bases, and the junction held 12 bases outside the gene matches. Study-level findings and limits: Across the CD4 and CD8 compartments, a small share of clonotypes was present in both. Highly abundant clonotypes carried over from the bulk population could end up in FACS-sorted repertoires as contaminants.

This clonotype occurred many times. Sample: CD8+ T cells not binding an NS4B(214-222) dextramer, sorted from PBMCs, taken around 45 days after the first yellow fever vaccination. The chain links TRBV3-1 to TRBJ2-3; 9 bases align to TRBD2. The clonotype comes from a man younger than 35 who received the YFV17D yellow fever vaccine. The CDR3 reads CATNGASGESDTQYF. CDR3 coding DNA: TGTGCCACCAATGGGGCTAGCGGGGAGTCAGATACGCAGTATTTT.